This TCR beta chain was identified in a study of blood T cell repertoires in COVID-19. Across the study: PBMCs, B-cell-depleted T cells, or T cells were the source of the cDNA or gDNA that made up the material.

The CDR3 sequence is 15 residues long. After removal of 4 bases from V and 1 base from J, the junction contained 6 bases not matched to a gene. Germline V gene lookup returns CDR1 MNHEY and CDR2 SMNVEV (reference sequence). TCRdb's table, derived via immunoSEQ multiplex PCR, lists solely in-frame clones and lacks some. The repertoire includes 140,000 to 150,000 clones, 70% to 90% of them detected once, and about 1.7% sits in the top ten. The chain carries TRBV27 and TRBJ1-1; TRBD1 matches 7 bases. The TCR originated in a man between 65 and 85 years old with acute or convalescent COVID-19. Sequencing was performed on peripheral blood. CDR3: CASSSAGGTNTEAFF. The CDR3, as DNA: TGTGCCAGCAGTTCTGCAGGGGGGACGAACACTGAAGCTTTCTTT.